One and the same sample provided the 21 T cell receptor beta chains below, sequenced in a study of blood T cell repertoires in COVID-19. Libraries were prepared by immunoSEQ multiplex PCR; TCRdb keeps only in-frame clonotypes and omits some of them. The sample lists some 130,000 clones, about 86% occurring once. The material sequenced was peripheral blood. The receptor source for this set is a woman in her fifties or sixties who had recovered from COVID-19.

The rearrangement uses TRBV19 and TRBJ2-5; 7 bases map to TRBD1. Germline loops: CDR1 LNHDA, CDR2 SQIVND (reference sequence). Trimming took 4 bases from V and 4 from J; bases not matched to a gene: 9. This CDR3 has 15 amino acids. This CDR3 reads CASSKIRQGTETQYF. CDR3 DNA sequence: TGTGCCAGTAGTAAAATCAGACAGGGAACAGAGACCCAGTACTTC.

The chain carries TRBV27 and TRBJ1-1, with unresolved D. Looked up from germline, CDR1 is MNHEY and CDR2 is SMNVEV (reference sequence). Trimming removed 5 bases from V and 0 bases from J, with 13 bases in between. The CDR3 is made up of 15 amino acids. The CDR3 spells CASSIRGDLNTEAFF. As DNA, the CDR3 is TGTGCCAGCAGTATCCGGGGAGATTTGAACACTGAAGCTTTCTTT.

This chain uses TRBV18 with TRBJ2-3; 12 positions match TRBD2. The CDR3 totals 15 residues. Unmatched junction bases numbered 4, after V lost 3 bases and J lost 6 bases. CDR1 KGHSH and CDR2 LQKENI come from the germline V gene. In nucleotides, the CDR3 is TGTGCCAGCTCACCTCGACTAGCGGGGGTGGATACGCAGTATTTT. Encoded protein: CASSPRLAGVDTQYF.

The V and J genes are TRBV19 and TRBJ1-2; 9 nucleotides match TRBD1. The V gene end was trimmed by 8 bases and the J gene end by 2 bases; junction bases not matched to a gene: 9. The CDR3 is made up of 15 amino acids. Germline CDR1 LNHDA, CDR2 SQIVND (reference sequence). The CDR3 coding sequence is TGTGCCAGTCTTAATCCGGGACAGGGAAACTATGGCTACACCTTC. This encodes CASLNPGQGNYGYTF.

This chain connects TRBV20-1 to TRBJ2-7; tentative D call: TRBD2 (5 bases). The CDR3 runs 15 residues. Trimming stripped 3 bases from V and 5 bases from J, with 20 bases between. Germline CDR1 and CDR2: DFQATT and SNEGSKA (reference sequence). The CDR3 DNA reads as TGCAGTGCTAGTACCCAACTAGGTCCGATCCACGAGCAGTACTTC. It codes for CSASTQLGPIHEQYF.

This clone has just one count. The J gene is TRBJ2-3, the V gene TRBV7-9; TRBD2 aligns across 9 bases. This CDR3 is built from 16 residues. The ends lost 5 bases at V and 0 bases at J; junction bases unmatched: 6. Germline V gene lookup returns CDR1 SEHNR and CDR2 FQNEAQ (reference sequence). CDR3 sequence reads: CASSVRLAESTDTQYF. DNA of the CDR3: TGTGCCAGCAGCGTACGACTAGCGGAAAGCACAGATACGCAGTATTTT.

The chain uses TRBV6-6 and TRBJ1-3; TRBD1 is a possible D gene (6 bases). Germline CDR1 MNHNY, CDR2 SVGAGI (reference sequence). The length of the CDR3 is 15 residues. V dropped 6 bases and J dropped 4 bases, with 16 bases sitting between them. CDR3 DNA: TGTGCCAGCAGAAACGACAGGCTTCTAGGAAACACCATATATTTT. Protein: CASRNDRLLGNTIYF.

V is TRBV5-6 and J is TRBJ1-3; TRBD1 is a possible D gene (5 bases). V was clipped by 5 bases and J by 2 bases, with 11 bases between them. Germline values: CDR1 SGHDT, CDR2 YYEEEE. The length of the CDR3 is 14 residues. DNA for the CDR3: TGTGCCAGCAGGACTCAGACAGCTGGAAACACCATATATTTT. As protein: CASRTQTAGNTIYF.

This chain connects TRBV19 to TRBJ1-1; D perhaps matches TRBD1 (6 bases). The V end was cut by 10 bases, the J end by 3 bases, with 15 bases between. The CDR3 spans 13 residues. Germline CDR1 reads LNHDA; CDR2 reads SQIVND (reference sequence). This CDR3 is CATRGMLYTEAFF. The CDR3 region has the DNA TGTGCCACCAGGGGTATGCTGTACACTGAAGCTTTCTTT. Using reference TRBV19 and TRBJ1-1 for the parts outside the CDR3, the full variable domain is DGGITQSPKYLFRKEGQNVTLSCEQNLNHDAMYWYRQDPGQGLRLIYYSQIVNDFQKGDIAEGYSVSREKKESFPLTVTSAQKNPTAFYLCATRGMLYTEAFFGQGTRLTVV.

This clone was recorded once. The chain combines TRBV13 with TRBJ2-7, with 13 bases lining up with TRBD2. The CDR3 loop spans 14 amino acids. J was trimmed by 5 bases and V by 5 bases; bases with no gene match: 3. The germline V gene encodes CDR1 PRHDT and CDR2 FYEKMQ (reference sequence). The CDR3 coding sequence is TGTGCCAGCAGCCGGACTAGCGGGGGTAACGAGCAGTACTTC. Translating it yields CASSRTSGGNEQYF. Using reference TRBV13 and TRBJ2-7 for the parts outside the CDR3, the full variable domain is AAGVIQSPRHLIKEKRETATLKCYPIPRHDTVYWYQQGPGQDPQFLISFYEKMQSDKGSIPDRFSAQQFSDYHSELNMSSLELGDSALYFCASSRTSGGNEQYFGPGTRLTVT.

The V and J genes are TRBV6-2 or TRBV6-3 and TRBJ2-3; D gene ambiguous. This CDR3 region has 14 residues. CDR1 is MNHEY, CDR2 SVGEGT, per germline. V shed 2 bases and J shed 4 bases, with 10 bases lying between them. CDR3 nucleotides: TGTGCCAGCAGTTACGCCCTGAGATCAGATACGCAGTATTTT. This gives the protein CASSYALRSDTQYF.

The V call is TRBV6-4, the J call TRBJ2-1, with 8 bases matching TRBD2. The CDR3 extends over 15 amino acids. With 3 bases clipped from V and 5 bases from J, the junction kept 6 bases outside the gene matches. In germline, CDR1 is MRHNA, CDR2 SNTAGT. CDR3 amino acids: CASSDSGLANNEQFF. CDR3 nucleotide sequence: TGTGCCAGCAGTGATTCAGGACTAGCCAACAATGAGCAGTTCTTC.

The chain recombines TRBV2 with TRBJ2-2; no reliable D call. V gave up 2 bases and J gave up 6 bases, with 7 bases separating them. The CDR3 runs to 13 residues. CDR1 SNHLY and CDR2 FYNNEI come from the germline V gene. The CDR3 coding sequence is TGTGCCAGCAGTGAACTTCTTGCCGGGGAGCTGTTTTTT. Its protein product is CASSELLAGELFF.

The genes are TRBV9 and TRBJ1-1; 7 bases map to TRBD1. The CDR3 loop spans 17 amino acids. Losses at the gene ends were 0 bases for V and 0 bases for J; bases not matched to a gene: 8. CDR1 is SGDLS and CDR2 is YYNGEE in the germline V gene. The CDR3 nucleotides are TGTGCCAGCAGCGTAGGCCCCGCCGGACAGGTGAACACTGAAGCTTTCTTT. It specifies CASSVGPAGQVNTEAFF. Combining the CDR3 with reference TRBV9 and TRBJ1-1 gives the whole variable domain DSGVTQTPKHLITATGQRVTLRCSPRSGDLSVYWYQQSLDQGLQFLIQYYNGEERAKGNILERFSAQQFPDLHSELNLSSLELGDSALYFCASSVGPAGQVNTEAFFGQGTRLTVV.

This clone is a singleton in its sample. J is TRBJ2-6 and V is TRBV11-3; 8 nucleotides align to TRBD1. The CDR3 sequence is 17 residues long. The junction had 7 bases not matched to a gene; V was cut back by 3 bases and J by 3 bases. Germline CDR1 is SGHNT and CDR2 is YENEEA. As DNA, the CDR3 is TGTGCCAGCAGCTTGGGGACAGGAAGGAGTGGGGCCAACGTCCTGACTTTC. This translates into CASSLGTGRSGANVLTF.

The chain employs TRBV9 and TRBJ1-2; 8 bases agree with TRBD1. Trimming took 0 bases from V and 8 from J; bases not matched to a gene: 9. Germline V gene sequence: CDR1 SGDLS, CDR2 YYNGEE. The CDR3 spans 15 residues. Written as DNA, the CDR3 is TGTGCCAGCAGCGTAGATGGCAGGGGGCTTTCGGGCTACACCTTC. Translating gives CASSVDGRGLSGYTF.

The chain links TRBV6-5 to TRBJ2-3; weak D call: TRBD2 (5 bases). The CDR3 has 14 residues. V lost 7 bases, J lost 4 bases, and 15 bases lay in between. Per the germline V gene, CDR1 is MNHEY and CDR2 is SVGAGI. The CDR3 loop reads CASKLSGISDTQYF. CDR3 sequence (DNA): TGTGCCAGCAAGTTATCGGGGATTTCAGATACGCAGTATTTT.

This sequence joins TRBV24-1 and TRBJ1-2; TRBD1 matches at 8 bases. Germline CDR1 reads KGHDR; CDR2 reads SFDVKD. The CDR3 sequence is 15 residues long. V shed 4 bases, J shed 2 bases, and the junction held 5 bases outside the gene matches. CDR3 region: CATSDPTGANYGYTF. CDR3 nucleotide sequence: TGTGCCACCAGTGACCCGACAGGGGCGAACTATGGCTACACCTTC.

CDR3 region: CASSHLGSSYNEQFF. The CDR3, as DNA: TGCGCCAGCAGCCACTTAGGGAGCTCCTACAATGAGCAGTTCTTC. V usage is TRBV4-1 and J usage is TRBJ2-1; D possibly corresponds to TRBD2 (5 bases). The germline V gene has CDR1 MGHRA and CDR2 YSYEKL. The V end was cut by 3 bases, the J end by 0 bases, with 9 bases between. The CDR3 consists of 15 residues.

V and J are TRBV11-2 and TRBJ2-5; 13 nucleotides agree with TRBD2. V lost 1 base to trimming and J lost 5 bases; unmatched junction nucleotides: 7. This CDR3 region has 17 residues. CDR1 is SGHAT, CDR2 FQNNGV, per germline. This chain's CDR3 is CASSLVRTSGGTETQYF. The DNA for the CDR3 is TGTGCCAGCAGCTTAGTAAGGACTAGCGGGGGCACGGAGACCCAGTACTTC.

The J gene is TRBJ1-1, the V gene TRBV7-8; unclear D gene. Germline lookup yields CDR1 SGHVS and CDR2 FQNEAQ. V was pared by 3 bases and J by 1 base, with 15 bases between. The CDR3 length is 16 residues. The CDR3 protein is CASSFRRTEPNTEAFF. The CDR3 region has the DNA TGTGCCAGCAGCTTTCGAAGGACTGAACCGAACACTGAAGCTTTCTTT.